These 18 T cell receptor beta chains share one sample of origin, sequenced in a study of T cell responses to AZD1222 COVID-19 vaccine. Measured with immunoSEQ multiplex PCR; TCRdb has only the in-frame clones, and not every one. The sample shows some 140,000 clones, roughly nine tenths of them seen only once. The specimen was peripheral blood, collected 28 days after the second AZD1222 dose. These receptors were collected from an adult who received the AZD1222 COVID-19 vaccine.

The chain carries TRBV2 and TRBJ2-2; TRBD1 matches 9 bases. The CDR3 extends over 12 amino acids. Germline values: CDR1 SNHLY, CDR2 FYNNEI. V shed 8 bases and J 6 bases; nucleotides not matched to a gene: 1. CDR3 DNA sequence: TGTGCCAGCCGGACAGGGGCCGGGGAGCTGTTTTTT. It specifies CASRTGAGELFF.

V usage is TRBV5-8 and J usage is TRBJ1-2, with a possible D match to TRBD1 (5 bases). This CDR3 contains 14 residues. CDR1 is SGHTS and CDR2 is YDEGEE in the germline V gene. Trimming shortened V by 2 bases and J by 3 bases, and 11 bases separated the two germline ends. In nucleotides, the CDR3 is TGTGCCAGCAGCTTTGGAGGGGACTACTATGGCTACACCTTC. Protein product: CASSFGGDYYGYTF.

In its sample, this clone was seen a few times. The chain recombines TRBV6-6 with TRBJ1-1; no clear D gene. V gave up 5 bases and J gave up 5 bases, with 15 bases separating them. In germline, CDR1 is MNHNY, CDR2 SVGAGI (reference sequence). This CDR3 is 14 amino acids long. This CDR3 reads CASSNPVGWTEAFF. CDR3 coding DNA: TGTGCCAGCAGTAACCCGGTGGGGTGGACTGAAGCTTTCTTT.

The chain uses TRBV4-3 and TRBJ2-1; 7 nucleotides match TRBD1. The ends lost 0 bases at V and 12 bases at J; junction bases unmatched: 8. This CDR3 spans 14 amino acids. CDR1 and CDR2 from the germline V gene are LGHNA and YSLEER. DNA for the CDR3: TGCGCCAGCAGCCAAGATTCCCCGGCAGGGGGGCAGTTCTTC. Encoded protein: CASSQDSPAGGQFF.

The chain links TRBV5-1 to TRBJ1-1, with a possible D match to TRBD1 (6 bases). The germline V gene has CDR1 SGHRS and CDR2 YFSETQ. Deletions cut 0 bases from V and 4 bases from J, with 13 bases between. This CDR3 spans 15 amino acids. CDR3 amino acids: CASSLAGGPGTEAFF. Here the CDR3 DNA reads TGCGCCAGCAGCTTGGCCGGGGGGCCAGGCACTGAAGCTTTCTTT. Filled out from reference TRBV5-1 and TRBJ1-1, the complete variable domain reads KAGVTQTPRYLIKTRGQQVTLSCSPISGHRSVSWYQQTPGQGLQFLFEYFSETQRNKGNFPGRFSGRQFSNSRSEMNVSTLELGDSALYLCASSLAGGPGTEAFFGQGTRLTVV.

The rearrangement uses TRBV2 and TRBJ2-5; D might be TRBD2 (7 bases). This CDR3 contains 12 residues. Germline loops: CDR1 SNHLY, CDR2 FYNNEI. V gave up 7 bases and J gave up 5 bases, with 11 bases separating them. The CDR3 sequence: CASNRGGETQYF. CDR3 nucleotides: TGTGCCAGCAATAGGGGGGGGGAGACCCAGTACTTC.

The V gene is TRBV5-1, the J gene TRBJ2-7; D unresolved. This CDR3 comprises 16 residues. V lost 1 base to trimming and J lost 2 bases, with 16 bases between them. The V gene's germline CDR1 is SGHRS and CDR2 YFSETQ. CDR3 in DNA: TGCGCCAGCAGCTTGCCCCAGCCAGGAACGACCTACGAGCAGTACTTC. As protein: CASSLPQPGTTYEQYF. Full variable domain (outside the CDR3, taken from reference TRBV5-1 and TRBJ2-7): KAGVTQTPRYLIKTRGQQVTLSCSPISGHRSVSWYQQTPGQGLQFLFEYFSETQRNKGNFPGRFSGRQFSNSRSEMNVSTLELGDSALYLCASSLPQPGTTYEQYFGPGTRLTVT.

The rearrangement links TRBV7-7 to TRBJ2-1; a weak D match, TRBD2 (5 bases). Germline CDR1 SSHAT, CDR2 FNYEAQ (reference sequence). The V and J ends lost 1 base and 0 bases respectively, with 7 bases between them. CDR3 size: 15 residues. CDR3 sequence: CASSLGESSYNEQFF. CDR3 nucleotides: TGTGCCAGCAGCTTAGGGGAGAGCTCCTACAATGAGCAGTTCTTC.

V usage is TRBV3-1 (or the pseudogene TRBV3-2) and J usage is TRBJ1-2, with 7 bases matching TRBD1. Per the germline V gene, CDR1 is LGHDT and CDR2 is YNNKEL (reference sequence). The CDR3 runs to 14 residues. With V trimmed by 4 bases and J by 2 bases, 4 bases remained unmatched. The CDR3 loop is CASSRTRGNYGYTF. The CDR3 nucleotides read TGTGCCAGCAGCCGGACCAGGGGGAACTATGGCTACACCTTC.

This rearrangement joins TRBV7-2 to TRBJ1-2; tentatively, D is TRBD1 (6 bases). This CDR3 region has 14 residues. With 4 bases removed from V and 3 bases from J, the gap between germline ends came to 12 bases. Per germline, CDR1 SGHTA and CDR2 FQGNSA. This CDR3 is CASSSTTGDYGYTF. Here the CDR3 DNA reads TGTGCCAGCAGCTCAACGACAGGAGACTATGGCTACACCTTC.

This clone came up once. The gene calls are TRBV12-3 or TRBV12-4 and TRBJ2-2; possibly TRBD2 for D (5 bases). Trimming shortened V by 8 bases and J by 6 bases, and 13 bases separated the two germline ends. This CDR3 is built from 13 residues. The CDR3 sequence is CASQRVESGELFF. CDR3 sequence (DNA): TGTGCCAGCCAGAGGGTAGAGTCCGGGGAGCTGTTTTTT.

V and J are TRBV6-1 and TRBJ1-3; D is ambiguous. Germline values: CDR1 MNHNS, CDR2 SASEGT. The CDR3 is 16 amino acids. Trimming cost V 1 base and J 4 bases, with 14 bases left between them. The CDR3 is CASSEVPNQSGNTIYF. For the CDR3, the DNA is TGTGCCAGCAGTGAAGTTCCGAACCAGTCGGGAAACACCATATATTTT.

The chain carries TRBV7-7 and TRBJ2-5; D is possibly TRBD2 (6 bases). Germline CDR1 and CDR2: SSHAT and FNYEAQ (reference sequence). This CDR3 spans 14 amino acids. With 1 base removed from V and 1 base from J, the gap between germline ends came to 7 bases. CDR3 coding DNA: TGTGCCAGCAGCTTAGGGACTACCCAAGAGACCCAGTACTTC. Translating gives CASSLGTTQETQYF.

V usage is TRBV27 and J usage is TRBJ2-1; the match to TRBD1 covers 7 bases. Germline V gene data show CDR1 as MNHEY and CDR2 as SMNVEV (reference sequence). V was pared by 8 bases and J by 0 bases, with 4 bases of the junction left unmatched. CDR3 length: 14 amino acids. As DNA, the CDR3 is TGTGCCAGCCGTGCAGGGGGCTCCTACAATGAGCAGTTCTTC. Residues: CASRAGGSYNEQFF.

V usage is TRBV12-3 or TRBV12-4 and J usage is TRBJ1-5; the D is unclear. Trimming stripped 6 bases from V and 7 bases from J, with 10 bases between. The CDR3 spans 12 residues. The CDR3 sequence is CASSTGRQPQHF. The CDR3 DNA reads as TGTGCCAGCAGCACGGGGAGGCAGCCCCAGCATTTT.

The chain carries TRBV7-9 and TRBJ1-6, with a possible D match to TRBD1 (5 bases). The V gene lost 1 base and the J gene lost 10 bases, with 11 bases spanning the gap. CDR3 size: 14 residues. Germline CDR1 is SEHNR and CDR2 is FQNEAQ (reference sequence). The CDR3: CASSLGPEGSPLHF. Here the CDR3 DNA reads TGTGCCAGCAGCTTAGGACCCGAGGGGTCACCCCTCCACTTT. Supplemented by reference TRBV7-9 and TRBJ1-6, the full variable domain reads DTGVSQNPRHKITKRGQNVTFRCDPISEHNRLYWYRQTLGQGPEFLTYFQNEAQLEKSRLLSDRFSAERPKGSFSTLEIQRTEQGDSAMYLCASSLGPEGSPLHFGNGTRLTVT.

J is TRBJ2-3 and V is TRBV15; 14 positions match TRBD2. CDR3 size: 18 residues. Trimming at V came to 5 bases and at J to 2 bases, leaving 9 bases not matched to a gene. Per germline, CDR1 LNHNV and CDR2 YYDKDF (reference sequence). CDR3: CATSRGTSGGFATDTQYF. CDR3 DNA: TGTGCCACCAGCCGTGGGACTAGCGGGGGCTTCGCCACAGATACGCAGTATTTT.

This clone appeared a few times. For the CDR3, the DNA is TGTGCCAGCAGCGTAGCTAGGAGGGGGCTCGATTGGTCGGATCCCTATGGCTACACCTTC. The encoded protein is CASSVARRGLDWSDPYGYTF. This chain connects TRBV9 to TRBJ1-2; 7 positions agree with TRBD1. V trimming: 0 bases; J trimming: 4 bases; junction bases outside the gene matches: 21. Germline V CDR1 and CDR2: SGDLS, YYNGEE. The CDR3 consists of 20 residues.